Listed below are T cell receptor beta chains from one sample, sequenced in a study of CD8 T cells in Susac syndrome. MiXCR, applied by TCRdb to the immunoSEQ multiplex PCR reads, yields one record per CDR3 protein. The table has 250,000 to 350,000 distinct CDR3 sequences, approximately 84% seen once. Sequenced material: CD8+ T cells from PBMCs. These receptors were taken from a human donor with multiple sclerosis. CDR3s include the opening cysteine and the closing phenylalanine or tryptophan. A D gene is named only where the DNA matches it firmly. Expanded clones get a size class; other rows say once, few or many, or leave the size out.

-	TRBD1	TRBV7-9	TRBJ2-3	TGTGCCAGCAGCCCGACGGGACAGGGGGACACAGATACGCAGTATTTT	CASSPTGQGDTDTQYF
-	-	TRBV7-9	TRBJ1-5	TGTGCCAGCAGCCATCTCAATCAGCCCCAGCATTTT	CASSHLNQPQHF
-	-	TRBV27	TRBJ2-1	TGTGCCAGCAGTTTCGTAAAAGGTCAGGGTCCCAATGAGCAGTTCTTC	CASSFVKGQGPNEQFF
-	TRBD2	TRBV27	TRBJ2-5	TGTGCCAGCAGTCCAAAGCGGGGGTTGGAAGAGACCCAGTACTTC	CASSPKRGLEETQYF
-	-	TRBV13	TRBJ2-1	TGTGCCAGCATATCCGACCCGGGGGTCGGTTACAATGAGCAGTTCTTC	CASISDPGVGYNEQFF
once	TRBD1	TRBV20-1	TRBJ2-2	TGCAGTGCATGGGACAGGAATGGAACCGGGGAGCTGTTTTTT	CSAWDRNGTGELFF
-	-	TRBV27	TRBJ1-5	TGTGCCAGCAGTTTCAGACGATCAGATCAGCCCCAGCATTTT	CASSFRRSDQPQHF
-	-	TRBV5-1	TRBJ2-1	TGCGCCAGCAGCCTGGGACTTCGTGAGCAGTTCTTC	CASSLGLREQFF
few	-	TRBV9	TRBJ2-3	TGTGCCAGCAGCGTAGGGTCCGATACGCAGTATTTT	CASSVGSDTQYF
-	TRBD1	TRBV9	TRBJ1-4	TGTGCCAGCAGCGTAGCTAAGGGACAGCGTAATGAAAAACTGTTTTTT	CASSVAKGQRNEKLFF
-	-	TRBV27	TRBJ2-7	TGTGCCAGCAGATCACAGAGCTCCTACGAGCAGTACTTC	CASRSQSSYEQYF
once	TRBD2	TRBV5-1	TRBJ2-5	TGCGCCAGCAGCTACACACCGGGACTAGCTCAAGAGACCCAGTACTTC	CASSYTPGLAQETQYF
-	-	TRBV5-1	TRBJ2-7	TGCGCCAGCAGCTTGGCCGGGGAGACTAGGCCGACATTTCTCTACGAGCAGTACTTC	CASSLAGETRPTFLYEQYF
-	-	TRBV7-9	TRBJ2-1	TGTGCCAGCAGCGGAATCGGTCGCAATGAGCAGTTCTTC	CASSGIGRNEQFF
-	-	TRBV12-3/TRBV12-4	TRBJ1-3	TGTGCCAGCAGTTCAGGGCATTTGCTGGGGGGAACTAGCTCTGGAAACACCATATATTTT	CASSSGHLLGGTSSGNTIYF
-	TRBD1	TRBV7-6	TRBJ2-1	TGTGCCAGCAGCTTAACCGGGACAGGGGGCTCGGCGGAGCAGTTCTTC	CASSLTGTGGSAEQFF